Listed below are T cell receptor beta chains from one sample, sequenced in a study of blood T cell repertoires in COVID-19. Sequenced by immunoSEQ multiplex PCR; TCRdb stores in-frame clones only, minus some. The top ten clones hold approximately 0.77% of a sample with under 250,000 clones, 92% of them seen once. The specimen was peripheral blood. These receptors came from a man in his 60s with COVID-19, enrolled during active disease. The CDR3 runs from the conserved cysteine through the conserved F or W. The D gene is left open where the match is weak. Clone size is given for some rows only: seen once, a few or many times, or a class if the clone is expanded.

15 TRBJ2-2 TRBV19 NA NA CASSLGAGTTGELFF TGTGCCAGTAGTCTTGGGGCGGGGACCACCGGGGAGCTGTTTTTT
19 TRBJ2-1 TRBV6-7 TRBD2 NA CASRSKLAGGAKVFNEQFF TGTGCCAGCAGGAGTAAACTAGCGGGAGGGGCGAAGGTGTTTAATGAGCAGTTCTTC
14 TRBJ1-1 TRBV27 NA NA CASQLGGKATEAFF TGTGCCAGTCAGTTAGGAGGGAAGGCCACTGAAGCTTTCTTT
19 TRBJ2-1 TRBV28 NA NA CASRPNRDTGRTLSNEQFF TGTGCCAGCAGGCCTAACCGGGACACGGGACGGACTCTCTCCAATGAGCAGTTCTTC
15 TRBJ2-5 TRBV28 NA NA CASSNMGAPPGTQYF TGTGCCAGCAGCAACATGGGGGCCCCTCCGGGGACCCAGTACTTC
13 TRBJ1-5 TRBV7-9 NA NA CASAPGQNQPQHF TGTGCCAGCGCCCCAGGGCAGAATCAGCCCCAGCATTTT
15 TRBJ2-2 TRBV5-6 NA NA CASRSVGPNTGELFF TGTGCCAGCAGATCAGTTGGGCCGAACACCGGGGAGCTGTTTTTT
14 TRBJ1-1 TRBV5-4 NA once CASRPPTGNNEAFF TGTGCCAGCAGGCCGCCGACAGGCAACAACGAAGCTTTCTTT
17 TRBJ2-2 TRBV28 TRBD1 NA CASTPPPGQENTGELFF TGTGCCAGCACGCCACCCCCCGGACAGGAAAACACCGGGGAGCTGTTTTTT
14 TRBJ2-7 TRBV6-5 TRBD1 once CASSYRGQMSEQYF TGTGCCAGCAGTTATAGGGGACAGATGAGCGAGCAGTACTTC
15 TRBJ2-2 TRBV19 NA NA CASSITQGGTGELFF TGTGCCAGTAGTATAACGCAGGGGGGCACCGGGGAGCTGTTTTTT
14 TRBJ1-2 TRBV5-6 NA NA CASSRGQNNYGYTF TGTGCCAGCAGCCGCGGGCAGAATAACTATGGCTACACCTTC
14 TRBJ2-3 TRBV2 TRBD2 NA CASKGLADTDTQYF TGTGCCAGTAAAGGACTAGCGGATACAGATACGCAGTATTTT
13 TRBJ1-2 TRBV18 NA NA CASSPQGGEGYTF TGTGCCAGCTCACCGCAGGGTGGAGAGGGCTACACCTTC
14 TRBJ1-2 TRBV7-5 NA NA CARSLWGLNYGYTF TGTGCCAGAAGCTTATGGGGCCTTAACTATGGCTACACCTTC
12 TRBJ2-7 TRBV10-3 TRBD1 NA CAIGTQGDEQYF TGTGCCATCGGGACCCAGGGGGACGAGCAGTACTTC
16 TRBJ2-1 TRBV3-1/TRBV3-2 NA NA CASSQITAANYNEQFF TGTGCCAGCAGCCAAATCACGGCGGCTAACTACAATGAGCAGTTCTTC
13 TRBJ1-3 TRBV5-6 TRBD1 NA CASSLDRGYTIYF TGTGCCAGCAGCTTGGACAGGGGGTACACCATATATTTT
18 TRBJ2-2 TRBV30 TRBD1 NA CAWSVPRGQGASTGELFF TGTGCCTGGAGTGTACCCCGGGGACAGGGGGCGAGCACCGGGGAGCTGTTTTTT
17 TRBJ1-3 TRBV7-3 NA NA CASSLLGSGSRRNTIYF TGTGCCAGCAGCTTATTAGGCAGTGGAAGCAGGAGAAACACCATATATTTT
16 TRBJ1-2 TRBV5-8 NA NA CASSLGDEGQLVGYTF TGTGCCAGCAGCTTGGGAGATGAGGGACAACTCGTCGGCTACACCTTC
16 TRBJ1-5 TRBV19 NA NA CASSIARQSSNQPQHF TGTGCCAGTAGTATAGCGCGGCAGTCTAGCAATCAGCCCCAGCATTTT
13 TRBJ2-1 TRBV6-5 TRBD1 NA CASRLRQGNEQFF TGTGCCAGCAGACTTCGACAGGGGAATGAGCAGTTCTTC
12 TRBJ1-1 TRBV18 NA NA CASSPPTEQAFF TGTGCCAGCTCACCACCGACAGAGCAAGCTTTCTTT
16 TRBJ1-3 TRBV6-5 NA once CASSSGTYSSGNTIYF TGTGCCAGCAGTTCCGGGACATACTCTTCTGGAAACACCATATATTTT
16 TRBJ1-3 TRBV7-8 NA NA CASSSLRRTSGNTIYF TGTGCCAGCAGCTCATTAAGGCGGACATCTGGAAACACCATATATTTT
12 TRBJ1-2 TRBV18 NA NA CASSPQGNGYTF TGTGCCAGCTCGCCGCAGGGGAATGGCTACACCTTC
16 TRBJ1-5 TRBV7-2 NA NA CASSLARGGANQPQHF TGTGCCAGCAGCTTAGCGCGGGGGGGGGCCAATCAGCCCCAGCATTTT
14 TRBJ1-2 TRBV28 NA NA CASTSTQAGYGYTF TGTGCCAGCACCTCGACGCAAGCGGGCTATGGCTACACCTTC
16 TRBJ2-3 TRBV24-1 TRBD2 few CATSDWTSGSADTQYF TGTGCCACCAGTGATTGGACTAGCGGGAGTGCAGATACGCAGTATTTT
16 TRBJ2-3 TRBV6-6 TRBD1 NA CASSRRTGGSPDTQYF TGTGCCAGCAGTCGAAGGACAGGGGGATCCCCAGATACGCAGTATTTT
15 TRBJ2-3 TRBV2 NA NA CASSQGLQATDTQYF TGTGCCAGCAGTCAGGGACTCCAAGCGACAGATACGCAGTATTTT
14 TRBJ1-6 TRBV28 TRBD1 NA CASRQGARNSPLHF TGTGCCAGCAGGCAGGGGGCGAGGAATTCACCCCTCCACTTT
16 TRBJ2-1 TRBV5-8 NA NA CASSLAGSRSFNEQFF TGTGCCAGCAGCTTGGCTGGCTCCCGATCGTTTAATGAGCAGTTCTTC
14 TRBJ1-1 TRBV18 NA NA CASSPILSDTEAFF TGTGCCAGCTCACCCATTCTATCTGACACTGAAGCTTTCTTT
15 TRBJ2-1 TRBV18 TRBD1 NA CASSHGQGASNEQFF TGTGCCAGCTCACATGGGCAGGGGGCTAGCAATGAGCAGTTCTTC
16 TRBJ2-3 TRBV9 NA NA CASSVGLARSTDTQYF TGTGCCAGCAGCGTAGGTTTAGCGCGTAGCACAGATACGCAGTATTTT
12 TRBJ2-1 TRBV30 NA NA CAWYRDYNEQFF TGTGCCTGGTACAGGGACTACAATGAGCAGTTCTTC
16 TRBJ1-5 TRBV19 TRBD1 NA CASSLGTGNSNQPQHF TGTGCCAGTAGTCTCGGGACAGGAAATAGCAATCAGCCCCAGCATTTT